This T cell receptor (beta chain) appears in the sequencing data of a study of molecular identifiers for immune sequencing clone quantification (dated by TCRdb to 2016 to 2019). For the wider study: For a replicate experiment, RNA from approximately 20,000 or 100,000 naive CD8 T cells was divided into five aliquots, and four of the five aliquots were sequenced. This methods study benchmarked molecular-identifier clustering-based TCR repertoire sequencing (MIDCIRS) and TCR RNA copy counting, using CD8 T cells to do so. Here is what the overall study found, with its caveats: Spiked-in Jurkat TCR RNA equal to a single cell's worth was reported to be detectable even within 1,200,000 naive CD8 T cells. Identical TCR molecules sharing a barcode could cause highly expanded clone sizes to be underestimated. The naive libraries included spiked-in Jurkat TCR RNA (10 copies' worth), and this RNA is not part of the donor repertoire. When barcode sub-clustering was omitted, TCR diversity was inflated by chimeric consensus sequences, with chimeras reaching as high as 47%. Modeling indicated around 3 TCR RNA copies recovered per cell, compared with about 10 by digital PCR, which implies a capture efficiency of approximately 30%. In CMV-specific effector cells, clones with more than 20 RNA copies contained over 98% of molecules, whereas in naive cells such clones contained under 1% of molecules.

Library construction relied on PCR. TCRdb records NextSeq 500 as the sequencer. Preparation of bulk TCR libraries followed a previously described approach, with the TCR primers listed in Table S5. The Qiagen AllPrep DNA/RNA kit was used to purify total RNA. Before analysis, reads from multiple sequencing runs of the same library were pooled. From the authors' description of their analysis: Reads were retained only if their TCR constant sequence matched exactly, and those retained reads were trimmed to 150 nt and grouped according to their 12-nt molecular barcodes. Reads in each barcode group were sub-clustered using a 15% Levenshtein threshold, and a quality-weighted consensus sequence was built for each RNA molecule. Non-functional sequences were removed, as were lower-count sequences one edit away from another. Based on fitting two negative binomial distributions, any barcode sub-cluster with under 20% of the maximum read count was discarded. TCRdb trimmed the raw reads at Q25, called clones with MiXCR and kept productive beta chains. Duplicate CDR3 protein sequences are folded into a single record with the most common DNA and genes. These V and J calls originate from TCRdb's pipeline instead of the authors' own analysis. Counted in this sample were 80,000 to 130,000 distinct CDR3 sequences; under 40% of them appeared once. The ten largest clonotypes hold around 3.8% of the sample.

With regard to this clonotype: Its antigen has not been determined. Sequence at one end of the junction differs from germline and may be a read error.

Libraries of naive CD8 T cells were generated from about 21,000 to 970,000 sorted cells, with 10%, 30% or 50% of the purified RNA used. Naive CD8 T cells were FACS-sorted as CD8+CD4-CCR7+CD45RA+ on a BD FACSAria II into RLT Plus buffer. To test detection sensitivity, Jurkat RNA equivalent to nine to ten TCR copies was spiked into samples of about 19,000-1,000,000 naive CD8 T cells. CD8 T cells were enriched with RosetteSep CD8+ T Cell Enrichment Cocktail and Ficoll-Paque, followed by ACK red cell lysis. This TCR was recovered from a human donor in good health. Some libraries in this study had Jurkat cell RNA spiked in. Sequencing used naive CD8+ T cells from blood, with Jurkat cell RNA spiked in. According to the study, the label for this sample's cell subset or site signals: FACS-sorted CD8+CD4-CCR7+CD45RA+ naive T cells.

The CDR3 region reads CASSSEDRGPGELFF. The bases are TGTGCCAGCAGCTCCGAGGACAGGGGGCCTGGGGAGCTGTTTTTT. The chain is made from TRBV5-3 and TRBJ2-2; TRBD1 lines up with 11 middle nucleotides. TRBV5-3 is marked as an open reading frame, function uncertain. The CDR3 runs 15 residues from the cysteine to the phenylalanine. Just CDR3 DNA is preserved here, 45 bases in frame from base 1.